Listed here is a single T cell receptor (beta chain). Its antigen remains unknown. The data belong to a study of cytomegalovirus exposure and HLA in healthy donors. Overall study results and limits: Earlier findings revealed that most TCR beta V segments proved productive either about 90% or about 30% of the time.

The CDR3 is 13 amino acids. The junction had 5 bases not matched to a gene; V was cut back by 5 bases and J by 8 bases. Per germline, CDR1 SGHAT and CDR2 FQNNGV. Primers: 60 Vbeta forward and 13 Jbeta reverse. Assay used: immunoSEQ multiplex PCR; TCRdb lists only in-frame clones, some missing. The sample carries under 150,000 clones, 84% recorded once. The sequenced material came from PBMCs. This clonotype was obtained from a man aged 50 to 59 in good health and CMV-seronegative. The chain carries TRBV11-2 and TRBJ1-4, with 7 bases matching TRBD1. The CDR3 loop is CASSLGTAEKLFF. CDR3 coding DNA: TGTGCCAGCAGCCTAGGGACAGCCGAAAAACTGTTTTTT.